This T cell receptor beta chain stems from a study of cytomegalovirus exposure and HLA in healthy donors. Study conclusions and caveats: In a later analysis, HLA-C alleles had the fewest associated TCRs, DRB1 alleles the most. Later analysis suggested links between common viral pathogens and several top significant clusters.

PCR amplification relied on 60 Vbeta primers (plus 13 Jbeta primers). Per the study methods: Unique TCR beta chains totaled some 78 million in a later count, with about 11 million of them shared. Here immunoSEQ multiplex PCR was the method, and the copy in TCRdb shows in-frame clones only, minus some. From that table come the V and J calls and clone size; the DNA was used to work out D and trimming. The top ten hold about 2.7% of the sample, which has about 86,000 clones, around 80% seen once. V lost 5 bases and J lost 4, with 9 bases in between. The CDR3 is 12 residues long. The germline V gene has CDR1 SGHAT and CDR2 FQNNGV. Note on this clone: No antigen is known for it.

Donors in the study were healthy people who gave bone marrow. This clonotype originated in a male donor in good health and CMV-seropositive. The sample comprised PBMCs. This chain joins TRBV11-2 and TRBJ2-7; unclear D gene. DNA of the CDR3: TGTGCCAGCAGCGACTCCTCTTACGAGCAGTACTTC. This translates into CASSDSSYEQYF.